This T cell receptor (beta chain) was identified during a study of beta chain features in type 1 diabetes. Study conclusions and caveats: Significant though moderate, a shortening of TCRB CDR3s appeared in all four CD4+ subsets of Type 1 diabetes patients. The question of HLA type influencing TCRB rearrangement was one that remained unresolved here.

The CDR3 loop spans 15 amino acids. Germline lookup yields CDR1 MDHEN and CDR2 SYDVKM. V lost 3 bases and J lost 3, with 12 bases in between. The table lists this clone with a few counts. Its target is not known. Expressed TCRB transcripts were sequenced because the isolated RNA had all been reverse transcribed beforehand. Generated by immunoSEQ multiplex PCR, the TCRdb table keeps only in-frame clones and is missing some. The profile shows about 160,000 clones, 6.5% to 10% of them singletons. Sorted populations were all over 95% pure. What was sequenced was central memory CD4+ T cells from blood. The receptor comes from a woman under 30 with type 1 diabetes. The chain employs TRBV28 and TRBJ2-1; no clear D. Here the CDR3 DNA reads TGTGCCAGCAGTTTCCCAGGATCGTACTACAATGAGCAGTTCTTC. Translation: CASSFPGSYYNEQFF.